The T cell receptor (beta chain) described here comes from a study of spatial heterogeneity in lung cancer. V was cut by 6 bases and J by 3 bases, with 19 bases left in between. CDR3 length: 16 amino acids. Germline assignment: CDR1 MNHEY and CDR2 SVGEGT. TCRdb re-called the 5' RACE reads through MiXCR, storing one row per CDR3 protein. The sample lists tens of thousands of distinct CDR3 sequences, approximately 20% occurring once. The time point was: sample taken at primary tumor resection. TCRs were sequenced from unsorted whole RNA of tumor, nontumor lung or PBMC. The cohort: approximately 66 early-stage, untreated non-small cell lung cancer patients.

The input for sequencing was PBMCs, taken at surgery. The TCR was taken from a male donor with early-stage non-small cell lung cancer. V is TRBV6-2 or TRBV6-3 and J is TRBJ2-3; D is ambiguous. The CDR3 loop reads CASSRLRTPLTDTQYF. The CDR3 DNA reads TGTGCCAGCAGCCGACTTAGAACCCCGCTAACAGATACGCAGTATTTT.